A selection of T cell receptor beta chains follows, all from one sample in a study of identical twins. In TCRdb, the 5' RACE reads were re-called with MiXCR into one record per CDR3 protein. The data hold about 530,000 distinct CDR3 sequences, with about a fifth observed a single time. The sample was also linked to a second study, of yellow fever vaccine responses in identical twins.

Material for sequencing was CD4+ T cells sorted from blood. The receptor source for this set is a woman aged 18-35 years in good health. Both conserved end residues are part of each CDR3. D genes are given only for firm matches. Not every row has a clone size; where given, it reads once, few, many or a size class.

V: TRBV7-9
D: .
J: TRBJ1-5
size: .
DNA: TGTGCCAGCAGCTTTACAGGGACCCAGCCCCAGCATTTT
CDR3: CASSFTGTQPQHF

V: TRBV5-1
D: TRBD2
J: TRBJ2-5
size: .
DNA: TGCGCCAGCACCGTTCGGGGGGTCCTCCAAGAGACCCAGTACTTC
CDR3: CASTVRGVLQETQYF

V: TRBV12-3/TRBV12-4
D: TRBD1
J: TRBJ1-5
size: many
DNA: TGTGCCAGCAGTCCGAAACAGGGGGGAGGCAATCAGCCCCAGCATTTT
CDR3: CASSPKQGGGNQPQHF

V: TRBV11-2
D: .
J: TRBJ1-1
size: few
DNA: TGTGCCAGCAGCTTTGGAGAGGGTACTGAAGCTTTCTTT
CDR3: CASSFGEGTEAFF

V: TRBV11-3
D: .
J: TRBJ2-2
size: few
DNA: TGTGCCAGCAGCTTAGAAGGGGTAACCGGGGAGCTGTTTTTT
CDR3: CASSLEGVTGELFF

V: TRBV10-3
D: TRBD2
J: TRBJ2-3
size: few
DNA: TGTGCCACGACCGGGACTAGCCAATACACAGATACGCAGTATTTT
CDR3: CATTGTSQYTDTQYF

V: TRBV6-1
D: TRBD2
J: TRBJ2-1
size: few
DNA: TGTGCCAGCAGTCGAACAGCGGGAGGGGAGCAGTTCTTC
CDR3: CASSRTAGGEQFF

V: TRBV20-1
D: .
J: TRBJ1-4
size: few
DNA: TGCAGTGCTAGAGATGAGGGGCGTTCGGGTGAAAAACTGTTTTTT
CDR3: CSARDEGRSGEKLFF

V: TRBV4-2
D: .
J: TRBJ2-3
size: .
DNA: TGTGCCAGCAGCCAAGATAGCCCCTTGAGCACAGATACGCAGTATTTT
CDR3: CASSQDSPLSTDTQYF

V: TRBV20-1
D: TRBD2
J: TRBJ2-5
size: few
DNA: TGCAGTGCTAACGGTGCGGGAGTGGTAGAGACCCAGTACTTC
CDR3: CSANGAGVVETQYF

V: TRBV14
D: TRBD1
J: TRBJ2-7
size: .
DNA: TGTGCCAGCAGCCACGGGACAGGGATAAACGAGCAGTACTTC
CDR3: CASSHGTGINEQYF

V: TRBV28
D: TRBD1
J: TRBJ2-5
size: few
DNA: TGTGCCATACCGGGACAGGGGTCGGTAATCCAGTACTTC
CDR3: CAIPGQGSVIQYF

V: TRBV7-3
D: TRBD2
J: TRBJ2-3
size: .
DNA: TGTGCCAGCAGCTTAATAGCGGGGGGCACAGATACGCAGTATTTT
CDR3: CASSLIAGGTDTQYF

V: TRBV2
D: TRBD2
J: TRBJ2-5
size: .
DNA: TGTGCCAGAGAGAGGACTAGCGGGAGAGAGACCCAGTACTTC
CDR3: CARERTSGRETQYF

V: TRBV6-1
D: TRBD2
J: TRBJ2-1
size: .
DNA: TGTGCCAGCACCGCTCGGCTAGCGGGCTACAATGAGCAGTTCTTC
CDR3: CASTARLAGYNEQFF

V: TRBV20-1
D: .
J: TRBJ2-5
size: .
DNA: TGCAGTGCTAGAAGTCTTCGGGCGCGGCAAGAGACCCAGTACTTC
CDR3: CSARSLRARQETQYF

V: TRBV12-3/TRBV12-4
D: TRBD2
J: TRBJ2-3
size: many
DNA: TGTGCCAGCAGTTTTGCGGGGGCAGATACGCAGTATTTT
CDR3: CASSFAGADTQYF

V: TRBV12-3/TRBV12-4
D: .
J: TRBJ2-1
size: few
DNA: TGTGCCAGCAATCTCGGGAGCTACAATGAGCAGTTCTTC
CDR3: CASNLGSYNEQFF

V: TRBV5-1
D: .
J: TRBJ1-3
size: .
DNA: TGCGCCAGCAGCTTGGTGGCAGGGGATCACGGAAACACCATATATTTT
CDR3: CASSLVAGDHGNTIYF

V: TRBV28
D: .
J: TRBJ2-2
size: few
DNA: TGTGCCAGCAGTTCCATCCCCACTAGTCTGAACACCGGGGAGCTGTTTTTT
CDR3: CASSSIPTSLNTGELFF

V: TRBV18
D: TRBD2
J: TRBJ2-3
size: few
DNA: TGTGCCAGCTCACCAACCTTCGGGACTAGCGGACATAGCACAGATACGCAGTATTTT
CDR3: CASSPTFGTSGHSTDTQYF

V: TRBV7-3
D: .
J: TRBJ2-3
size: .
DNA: TGTGCCAGCAGCTTAGGTGGTAAACGGACAGATACGCAGTATTTT
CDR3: CASSLGGKRTDTQYF

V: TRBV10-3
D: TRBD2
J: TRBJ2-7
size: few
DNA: TGTGCCATCAGAACGACTAGCGGGAGAGTCTACGAGCAGTACTTC
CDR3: CAIRTTSGRVYEQYF

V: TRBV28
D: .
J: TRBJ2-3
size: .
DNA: TGTGCCAGCAGTTTAGGGGGATCCCCACCAGATACGCAGTATTTT
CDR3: CASSLGGSPPDTQYF

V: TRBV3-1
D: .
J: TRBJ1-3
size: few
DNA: TGTGCCAGCGATCAGGGAGGAAACACCATATATTTT
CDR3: CASDQGGNTIYF

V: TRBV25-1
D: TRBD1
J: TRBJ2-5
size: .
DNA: TGTGCCAGCAGTGGCGCAGGGGGAAAGTCGGAGACCCAGTACTTC
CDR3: CASSGAGGKSETQYF

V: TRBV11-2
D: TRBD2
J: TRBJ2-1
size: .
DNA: TGTGCCAGCAGCCCCGGACTAGCGGGGGGCTGGAGCTCCTACAATGAGCAGTTCTTC
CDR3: CASSPGLAGGWSSYNEQFF

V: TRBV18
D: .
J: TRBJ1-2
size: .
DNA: TGTGCCAGCTCACCTAATGACAGTGGAGGCTACACCTTC
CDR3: CASSPNDSGGYTF

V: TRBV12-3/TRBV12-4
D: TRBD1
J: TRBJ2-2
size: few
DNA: TGTGCCAGCAGTTTTAGGGACAGGGGTTCCGGGGAGCTGTTTTTT
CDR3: CASSFRDRGSGELFF

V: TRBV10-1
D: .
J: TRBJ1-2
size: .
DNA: TGCGCCAGCAGCGCCGACAGGCATCAACTTGAGGGCTACACCTTC
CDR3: CASSADRHQLEGYTF

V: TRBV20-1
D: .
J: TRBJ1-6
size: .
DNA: TGCAGTGCTACAGAGGGATCCTATAATTCACCCCTCCACTTT
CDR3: CSATEGSYNSPLHF

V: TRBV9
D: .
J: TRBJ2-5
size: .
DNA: TGTGCCAGCAGCGTGGACTACCTCCAAGAGACCCAGTACTTC
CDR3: CASSVDYLQETQYF

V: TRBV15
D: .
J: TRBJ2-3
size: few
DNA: TGTGCCACCAGCAGAGATCAACACTTCACAGATACGCAGTATTTT
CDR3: CATSRDQHFTDTQYF

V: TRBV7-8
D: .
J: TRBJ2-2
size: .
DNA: TGTGCCAGCAGCTTCTCCGGGGGACTGTTCACCGGGGAGCTGTTTTTT
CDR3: CASSFSGGLFTGELFF

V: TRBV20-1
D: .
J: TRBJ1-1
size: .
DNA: TGCAGTGTTTTTGGATCAAGGAACACTGAAGCTTTCTTT
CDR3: CSVFGSRNTEAFF

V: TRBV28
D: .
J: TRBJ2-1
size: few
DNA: TGTGCCAGCAGTTTATGGCGGGCGGAAACGAATGAGCAGTTCTTC
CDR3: CASSLWRAETNEQFF

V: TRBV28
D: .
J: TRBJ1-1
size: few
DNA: TGTGCCAGCAGCTACGGCTTAATACGCATGAACACTGAAGCTTTCTTT
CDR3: CASSYGLIRMNTEAFF

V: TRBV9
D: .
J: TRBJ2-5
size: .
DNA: TGTGCCAGCAGCGTAGGGATCGGACAGATACAAGAGACCCAGTACTTC
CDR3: CASSVGIGQIQETQYF

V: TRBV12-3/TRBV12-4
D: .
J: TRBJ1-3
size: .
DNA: TGTGCCAGCAGTCCGGGGACTTGGGGAAACACCATATATTTT
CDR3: CASSPGTWGNTIYF

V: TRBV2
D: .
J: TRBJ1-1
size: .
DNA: TGTGCCAGCAGGATTAGGGGGGGCCTCGCCACTGAAGCTTTCTTT
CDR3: CASRIRGGLATEAFF

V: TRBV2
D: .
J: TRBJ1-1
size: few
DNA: TGTGCCAGCAAGCGGCTCGAGAACACTGAAGCTTTCTTT
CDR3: CASKRLENTEAFF

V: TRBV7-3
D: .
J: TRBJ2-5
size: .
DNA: TGTGCCAGCAGCTTAGTCCCAGGGCCAGAGACCCAGTACTTC
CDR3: CASSLVPGPETQYF

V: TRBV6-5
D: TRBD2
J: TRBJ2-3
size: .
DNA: TGTGCCAGCAGTTACTCGATGGTAGCGGGAGGCACAGATACGCAGTATTTT
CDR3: CASSYSMVAGGTDTQYF

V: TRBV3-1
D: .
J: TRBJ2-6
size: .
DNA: TGTGCCAGCAGCCTGCGTACAGGTTCTGGGGCCAACGTCCTGACTTTC
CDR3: CASSLRTGSGANVLTF

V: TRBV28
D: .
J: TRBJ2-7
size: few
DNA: TGTGCCAGCACCCCATACCGGACTACGACATCCTACGAGCAGTACTTC
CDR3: CASTPYRTTTSYEQYF

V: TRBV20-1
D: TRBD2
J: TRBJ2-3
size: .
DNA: TGCAGTGCCCTTAGCGGGGGGGCTGGCACAGATACGCAGTATTTT
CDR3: CSALSGGAGTDTQYF

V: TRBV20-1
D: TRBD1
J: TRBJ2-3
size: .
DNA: TGCAGTGCAGTACAGGGGGCAGGCCTCCGCACAGATACGCAGTATTTT
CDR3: CSAVQGAGLRTDTQYF